These 18 T cell receptor beta chains were all obtained from the same sample, sequenced in a study of blood T cell repertoires in COVID-19. TCRdb's copy holds only in-frame clones and misses some; the assay was immunoSEQ multiplex PCR. Of around 300,000 clones in the sample, 80% to 95% were seen once. Source material: peripheral blood. The source is a woman younger than 45 with COVID-19, enrolled during active disease.

The chain is built from TRBV5-4 and TRBJ2-3; D remains unclear. The CDR3 covers 12 residues. Germline assignment: CDR1 SGHNT and CDR2 YYREEE (reference sequence). V dropped 4 bases and J dropped 3 bases, with 6 bases sitting between them. Written as DNA, the CDR3 is TGTGCCAGCAGCACCTATACAGATACGCAGTATTTT. Protein product: CASSTYTDTQYF.

This chain links TRBV5-6 with TRBJ1-6, with TRBD1 matching over 8 bases. CDR1 and CDR2 (germline): SGHDT, YYEEEE. The CDR3 consists of 16 residues. V was pared by 0 bases and J by 9 bases, with 8 bases of the junction left unmatched. The CDR3 DNA reads as TGTGCCAGCAGCTTGGGTGGGGCAGGGGGCCGTTCACCCCTCCACTTT. Its protein is CASSLGGAGGRSPLHF.

V usage is TRBV19 and J usage is TRBJ1-1, with D perhaps matching TRBD1 (5 bases). The germline V and J ends were trimmed by 1 base and 1 base, with 7 bases remaining between them. In germline, CDR1 is LNHDA, CDR2 SQIVND (reference sequence). The CDR3 is 14 residues long. In DNA form, the CDR3 reads TGTGCCAGTAGTATAGTTGACAGGAACACTGAAGCTTTCTTT. Amino acids: CASSIVDRNTEAFF. Full variable domain (remainder filled in from reference TRBV19 and TRBJ1-1): DGGITQSPKYLFRKEGQNVTLSCEQNLNHDAMYWYRQDPGQGLRLIYYSQIVNDFQKGDIAEGYSVSREKKESFPLTVTSAQKNPTAFYLCASSIVDRNTEAFFGQGTRLTVV.

The chain recombines TRBV30 with TRBJ2-2; 8 bases map to TRBD1. V dropped 8 bases and J dropped 2; count of bases not matched to a gene: 7. The CDR3 spans 14 residues. Germline CDR1 GTSNPN, CDR2 SVGIG (reference sequence). This chain's CDR3 is CARVGQGNTGELFF. For the CDR3, the DNA is TGTGCCCGCGTTGGACAGGGAAACACCGGGGAGCTGTTTTTT.

In this sample, this clone turned up once. The CDR3 loop reads CSVEVGLAGNEQFF. DNA for the CDR3: TGCAGCGTTGAAGTGGGACTAGCGGGCAATGAGCAGTTCTTC. The chain couples TRBV29-1 to TRBJ2-1; TRBD2 matches at 12 bases. Germline CDR1 reads SQVTM; CDR2 reads ANQGSEA. J gave up 6 bases and V 1 base, and 1 base lay outside the gene matches. The CDR3 is made up of 14 amino acids.

The V gene is TRBV5-6, the J gene TRBJ1-1; 7 positions match TRBD1. In germline, CDR1 is SGHDT, CDR2 YYEEEE. The CDR3 runs to 14 residues. Trimming took 1 base from V and 1 from J; bases not matched to a gene: 1. For the CDR3, the DNA is TGTGCCAGCAGCTTGTACAGGGGGAACACTGAAGCTTTCTTT. Translated: CASSLYRGNTEAFF.

V usage is TRBV27 and J usage is TRBJ1-1; the D is unclear. The CDR3 contains 14 residues. V was clipped by 0 bases and J by 5 bases, with 10 bases between them. CDR1 and CDR2 from the germline V gene are MNHEY and SMNVEV (reference sequence). DNA for the CDR3: TGTGCCAGCAGTTTATCCGGCGGGGAGACTGAAGCTTTCTTT. Amino acid sequence: CASSLSGGETEAFF.

The V call is TRBV2, the J call TRBJ2-5, with D uncertain. Trimming removed 7 bases at V and 3 bases at J, with 9 bases between. CDR1 SNHLY and CDR2 FYNNEI come from the germline V gene. The CDR3 has 12 amino acids. The CDR3 loop reads CASIRQEETQYF. The CDR3 nucleotides read TGTGCCAGCATACGACAAGAAGAGACCCAGTACTTC.

This sequence joins TRBV7-9 and TRBJ1-2, with no clear D. The CDR3 loop spans 14 amino acids. From germline, CDR1 is SEHNR and CDR2 FQNEAQ (reference sequence). V was shortened by 5 bases and J by 0 bases, with 10 bases between the two germline ends. CDR3 nucleotide sequence: TGTGCCAGCAGCGTCTTGGGAGCTAACTATGGCTACACCTTC. Translation: CASSVLGANYGYTF.

This clone was counted a few times. The chain carries TRBV29-1 and TRBJ1-2; D gene unclear. This CDR3 spans 11 amino acids. V dropped 4 bases and J dropped 3 bases, with 6 bases sitting between them. Looked up from germline, CDR1 is SQVTM and CDR2 is ANQGSEA. DNA for the CDR3: TGCAGCGTTGCAGTATACTATGGCTACACCTTC. The encoded protein is CSVAVYYGYTF.

The chain is built from TRBV9 and TRBJ2-2, with 12 bases matching TRBD2. This CDR3 is built from 16 residues. The V gene end was trimmed by 2 bases and the J gene end by 3 bases; junction bases not matched to a gene: 2. Looked up from germline, CDR1 is SGDLS and CDR2 is YYNGEE. The chain's CDR3 is CASSVRLAGDTGELFF. CDR3 DNA: TGTGCCAGCAGCGTCAGACTAGCGGGAGACACCGGGGAGCTGTTTTTT.

In its sample, this clone was seen once. The V gene is TRBV10-3, the J gene TRBJ2-3, with 11 bases matching TRBD2. This CDR3 is built from 14 residues. The germline V gene has CDR1 ENHRY and CDR2 SYGVKD. Trimming at V came to 8 bases and at J to 3 bases, leaving 4 bases not matched to a gene. CDR3 DNA sequence: TGTGCCATCGCGACTAGCGGGATAACAGATACGCAGTATTTT. It specifies CAIATSGITDTQYF.

This sequence joins TRBV6-5 and TRBJ2-1, with a weak D call TRBD2 (6 bases). Germline lookup yields CDR1 MNHEY and CDR2 SVGAGI. The CDR3 totals 16 residues. Deletions cut 0 bases from V and 5 bases from J, with 14 bases between. The CDR3 loop is CASSYSGGTGNNEQFF. CDR3 DNA sequence: TGTGCCAGCAGTTACTCCGGAGGGACTGGAAACAATGAGCAGTTCTTC.

The J gene is TRBJ2-3, the V gene TRBV7-8; 10 bases are shared with TRBD2. Per germline, CDR1 SGHVS and CDR2 FQNEAQ. The ends lost 6 bases at V and 3 bases at J; junction bases unmatched: 9. The CDR3 spans 16 residues. The CDR3 DNA follows: TGTGCCAGCAGGCCCCTAGCGGGAGCGGGGACAGATACGCAGTATTTT. This gives the protein CASRPLAGAGTDTQYF. Together with reference TRBV7-8 and TRBJ2-3, the CDR3 gives the full variable domain: GAGVSQSPRYKVAKRGQDVALRCDPISGHVSLFWYQQALGQGPEFLTYFQNEAQLDKSGLPSDRFFAERPEGSVSTLKIQRTQQEDSAVYLCASRPLAGAGTDTQYFGPGTRLTVL.

V gene TRBV5-1 combines with J gene TRBJ2-1, with a possible D match to TRBD2 (6 bases). V was clipped by 4 bases and J by 2 bases, with 13 bases between them. From germline, CDR1 is SGHRS and CDR2 YFSETQ. This CDR3 spans 15 amino acids. The CDR3: CASSPGTGAYNEQFF. Written as DNA, the CDR3 is TGCGCCAGCAGCCCGGGGACGGGAGCCTACAATGAGCAGTTCTTC.

The rearrangement uses TRBV10-2 and TRBJ2-7; D is perhaps TRBD2 (6 bases). Germline CDR1 WSHSY, CDR2 SAAADI. Trimming shortened V by 4 bases and J by 2 bases, and 12 bases separated the two germline ends. The CDR3 length is 14 residues. The chain's CDR3 is CASSAGGTPYEQYF. Written as DNA, the CDR3 is TGCGCCAGCAGTGCTGGAGGGACCCCCTACGAGCAGTACTTC.

The table lists this clone with a count of one. V usage is TRBV18 and J usage is TRBJ2-5; no clear D gene. Germline loops: CDR1 KGHSH, CDR2 LQKENI. This CDR3 is built from 12 residues. V dropped 0 bases and J dropped 5 bases, with 4 bases sitting between them. CDR3 sequence: CASSPPAETQYF. In DNA form, the CDR3 reads TGTGCCAGCTCACCACCCGCGGAGACCCAGTACTTC.

The genes are TRBV28 and TRBJ1-2; TRBD1 matches 7 bases. CDR3 length equals 14 residues. V shed 5 bases and J 0 bases; nucleotides not matched to a gene: 3. Germline assignment: CDR1 MDHEN and CDR2 SYDVKM. CDR3 coding DNA: TGTGCCAGCAGTGGGGACAGAACTAACTATGGCTACACCTTC. The encoded protein is CASSGDRTNYGYTF.